Listed below are T cell receptor beta chains from one sample, sequenced in a study of blood T cell repertoires in COVID-19. TCRdb's copy holds only in-frame clones and misses some; the assay was immunoSEQ multiplex PCR. Altogether about 69,000 clones are present, around 90% being singletons, with the ten largest covering around 5.3%. Sequenced sample: peripheral blood. These receptors originate from a man in his fifties or sixties with acute or convalescent COVID-19. Both conserved end residues are part of each CDR3. Fields, in order: clone size, J gene, D gene, V gene, CDR3 DNA, CDR3 protein. D genes are given only for firm matches. For some rows the clone size is stated as once, few or many, or as a class when expanded; others skip it.

clone size: .
J gene: TRBJ1-5
D gene: .
V gene: TRBV7-2
CDR3 DNA: TGTGCCAGCAGCTTAGTAGGGACTGAGAATAAGCCCCAGCATTTT
CDR3 protein: CASSLVGTENKPQHF

clone size: .
J gene: TRBJ2-7
D gene: .
V gene: TRBV28
CDR3 DNA: TGTGCCAGCACTCCTCCCGGCGGCAGGGTAGGGTTC
CDR3 protein: CASTPPGGRVGF

clone size: .
J gene: TRBJ2-2
D gene: .
V gene: TRBV7-8
CDR3 DNA: TGTGCCAGCAGCTTATATGCGGGACTTAACACCGGGGAGCTGTTTTTT
CDR3 protein: CASSLYAGLNTGELFF

clone size: .
J gene: TRBJ2-7
D gene: TRBD2
V gene: TRBV19
CDR3 DNA: TGTGCCAGTAGTATTAGGACTAGCGGGATATTCGCCAACGAGCAGTACTTC
CDR3 protein: CASSIRTSGIFANEQYF

clone size: .
J gene: TRBJ1-5
D gene: TRBD1
V gene: TRBV5-8
CDR3 DNA: TGTGCCAGCAGCTTCCCACGGACAGGGTCTGCCAATCAGCCCCAGCATTTT
CDR3 protein: CASSFPRTGSANQPQHF

clone size: .
J gene: TRBJ1-4
D gene: .
V gene: TRBV5-1
CDR3 DNA: TGCGCCAGCAGCTTGCAGGGGTTGGGCACTAATGAAAAACTGTTTTTT
CDR3 protein: CASSLQGLGTNEKLFF

clone size: .
J gene: TRBJ2-5
D gene: .
V gene: TRBV5-1
CDR3 DNA: TGCGCCAGCAGCTTGGCCTTCGCGGCCCAAGAGACCCAGTACTTC
CDR3 protein: CASSLAFAAQETQYF

clone size: .
J gene: TRBJ1-4
D gene: TRBD1
V gene: TRBV7-2
CDR3 DNA: TGTGCCAGCAGTCCCAGGGGGGCTACAACTAATGAAAAACTGTTTTTT
CDR3 protein: CASSPRGATTNEKLFF

clone size: .
J gene: TRBJ1-1
D gene: TRBD1
V gene: TRBV10-1
CDR3 DNA: TGCGCCAGCAAAAGGACAGGCCGCCCTAATATGAACACTGAAGCTTTCTTT
CDR3 protein: CASKRTGRPNMNTEAFF

clone size: .
J gene: TRBJ2-7
D gene: .
V gene: TRBV6-5
CDR3 DNA: TGTGCCAGCAGTCCAAGACAGTCCTACGAGCAGTACTTC
CDR3 protein: CASSPRQSYEQYF

clone size: .
J gene: TRBJ2-7
D gene: TRBD1
V gene: TRBV30
CDR3 DNA: TGTGCCTGGAGTGTAGGACAGGGTACCTACGAGCAGTACTTC
CDR3 protein: CAWSVGQGTYEQYF

clone size: .
J gene: TRBJ2-3
D gene: TRBD1
V gene: TRBV5-5
CDR3 DNA: TGTGCCAGCAGCTTAACAGGGGGCGCCCAAGGTGGGCAGTATTTT
CDR3 protein: CASSLTGGAQGGQYF

clone size: .
J gene: TRBJ2-5
D gene: TRBD2
V gene: TRBV5-1
CDR3 DNA: TGCGCCAGCAGCCCGGGGTGGGGGACTAGCGACCAAGAGACCCAGTACTTC
CDR3 protein: CASSPGWGTSDQETQYF

clone size: .
J gene: TRBJ2-3
D gene: .
V gene: TRBV5-1
CDR3 DNA: TGCGCCAGCAGGATGATAGGGGCGGATACAGATACGCAGTATTTT
CDR3 protein: CASRMIGADTDTQYF

clone size: .
J gene: TRBJ2-2
D gene: .
V gene: TRBV12-5
CDR3 DNA: TGTGCTAGTGGTTTGTATGGCGGGGACGCCGGGGAGCTGTTTTTT
CDR3 protein: CASGLYGGDAGELFF

clone size: .
J gene: TRBJ1-4
D gene: .
V gene: TRBV18
CDR3 DNA: TGTGCCAGCTCAGCCTCTCAGGGTGTAGGTACAGAAAAACTGTTTTTT
CDR3 protein: CASSASQGVGTEKLFF

clone size: .
J gene: TRBJ2-5
D gene: TRBD1
V gene: TRBV23-1
CDR3 DNA: TGCGCCAGCGCCCGGGACAGGGGTGCTCAAGAGACCCAGTACTTC
CDR3 protein: CASARDRGAQETQYF

clone size: .
J gene: TRBJ1-5
D gene: .
V gene: TRBV21-1
CDR3 DNA: TGTGCCAGCAGAACCAGGAATTATAGCAATCAGCCCCAGCATTTT
CDR3 protein: CASRTRNYSNQPQHF

clone size: .
J gene: TRBJ1-3
D gene: .
V gene: TRBV19
CDR3 DNA: TGTGCCAGTAGTATAAGGGGAATTCCGCGAACCATATATTTT
CDR3 protein: CASSIRGIPRTIYF

clone size: .
J gene: TRBJ1-6
D gene: .
V gene: TRBV7-9
CDR3 DNA: TGTGCCAGCAGCTTCGGACTTAATTCACCCCTCCACTTT
CDR3 protein: CASSFGLNSPLHF

clone size: once
J gene: TRBJ2-3
D gene: .
V gene: TRBV11-2
CDR3 DNA: TGTGCCAGCAGCCCAGAACTGCGAGGTACGCAGTATTTT
CDR3 protein: CASSPELRGTQYF

clone size: .
J gene: TRBJ1-5
D gene: TRBD1
V gene: TRBV10-3
CDR3 DNA: TGTGCCATCAGTGAAGGGACAGTTTCCCATCAGCCCCAGCATTTT
CDR3 protein: CAISEGTVSHQPQHF

clone size: .
J gene: TRBJ1-1
D gene: TRBD1
V gene: TRBV6-5
CDR3 DNA: TGTGCCAGCAGGACACCGACAGGGGGTTTTTCTGAAGCTTTCTTT
CDR3 protein: CASRTPTGGFSEAFF

clone size: .
J gene: TRBJ2-3
D gene: .
V gene: TRBV5-1
CDR3 DNA: TGCGCCAGCAGCCCCCCGGACAGTTGGTTGTCGTATTTT
CDR3 protein: CASSPPDSWLSYF

clone size: .
J gene: TRBJ1-2
D gene: TRBD1
V gene: TRBV7-2
CDR3 DNA: TGTGCCAGCAGCCCCACAGGGGTTGGCTACACCTTC
CDR3 protein: CASSPTGVGYTF

clone size: .
J gene: TRBJ1-2
D gene: TRBD1
V gene: TRBV6-2/TRBV6-3
CDR3 DNA: TGTGCCAGCAGTCCCGGGGACAGTCGGGGGCCTGTCTATGGCTACACCTTC
CDR3 protein: CASSPGDSRGPVYGYTF

clone size: .
J gene: TRBJ2-7
D gene: TRBD1
V gene: TRBV6-5
CDR3 DNA: TGTGCCAGCAGTACAGGGGACCTCTCCTACGAGCAGTACTTC
CDR3 protein: CASSTGDLSYEQYF

clone size: .
J gene: TRBJ1-1
D gene: .
V gene: TRBV7-2
CDR3 DNA: TGTGCCAGCAGCTTAGATCAGGGCACTGAAGCTTTCTTT
CDR3 protein: CASSLDQGTEAFF

clone size: .
J gene: TRBJ2-3
D gene: TRBD2
V gene: TRBV18
CDR3 DNA: TGTGCCAGCTCATCAAAGACTAGCGGCTTAACTAGCACAGATACGCAGTATTTT
CDR3 protein: CASSSKTSGLTSTDTQYF

clone size: .
J gene: TRBJ1-3
D gene: TRBD1
V gene: TRBV7-9
CDR3 DNA: TGTGCCAGCAGCCCGACCGGGACAGGGTCTGGAAACACCATATATTTT
CDR3 protein: CASSPTGTGSGNTIYF